The sequence of this TCR beta chain was determined in a study of T cell responses to AZD1222 COVID-19 vaccine (dated by TCRdb to the early 2020s). About the full investigation: AZD1222 recipients with second doses at about 4 weeks or about 12 weeks were pooled, because spike-specific TCR depth and breadth did not differ between schedules. TCR sequencing covered some 240 trial participants: roughly 200 given two doses of AZD1222 and 26 given two doses of MenACWY control vaccine. Trial participants were enrolled by age into subgroups of 18-55, 56-69 and 70-plus years, and around 150, 28 and 57 TCR-sequenced participants, respectively, were included in these subgroups. The paper's findings and limits, for the study overall: Because no day 14 peak-response samples were available, repertoires were characterized only after the peak T cell response. The 56-69-year group was small, and its depth increase did not reach significance, likely because of low power. Nearly half of unique spike-specific TCRs reportedly recognized epitopes outside regions mutated in the B.1.351 and B.1.1.7 variants. Participants were mostly white British and included more females than males, and it was suggested by the authors that clonal diversity may have been underestimated. Conclusions about previously exposed vaccinees were limited because only a handful of AZD1222 recipients were SARS-CoV-2 seropositive at baseline. CD4 TCRs associated with the vaccine covered the entire spike protein, and the dominant responses were in regions 160-218 and 743-854. After two AZD1222 doses, both the breadth and the depth of spike-specific TCRs were significantly higher than at day 0 and than in MenACWY recipients.

The CDR3 regions of human TCRbeta chains were analyzed by immunosequencing. The published analysis was carried out like this. Repertoire TCRs were matched against a reference library of SARS-CoV-2-specific TCRs generated with the MIRA antigen-specificity platform. Breadth was defined as the fraction of unique TCRs that were SARS-CoV-2-associated. Depth was defined as the fraction of total T cells that were SARS-CoV-2-associated. Each spike-specific TCR was assigned to its reactive spike region and to a CD4 or CD8 class using the MIRA data. Log10-transformed breadth and depth values were compared by one-way ANOVA with Sidak's multiple comparisons tests. TCRdb holds this immuneACCESS table with in-frame rearrangements only. Some clones are missing; in checked studies, unresolved V genes explain under half, and the rest has no known cause. V and J calls and clone size follow that table, whereas D and trimming were derived from the DNA. This sample comprises about 120,000 clones, about 87% of them detected only once. Around 8% of the sample is taken by the ten largest.

The sample's time point, from its label and the paper: baseline before first vaccination. Samples from vaccinated people were obtained from the UK trials COV001 and COV002, which included a single-blind randomized controlled phase 2/3 trial of AZD1222 (ChAdOx1 nCoV-19) in healthy adults. For TCRbeta chain sequencing, PBMC samples were collected from trial participants at day 0 and at day 28 after the second dose. Measured from the cysteine to the phenylalanine, the CDR3 is 15 residues long. The retained sequence is limited to the CDR3, 45 bases, with the frame set at the first base. Trimming removed 1 base from V and 4 bases from J, leaving 11 bases between the germline ends. From the germline V gene, CDR1 is MNHEY and CDR2 is SVGEGT. With regard to this clone: Its binding antigen is unknown. Within one base of it there is no much larger clone, and no base qualities were kept.

This receptor was taken from an adult in good health. Specimen: peripheral blood, collected on day 0 of AZD1222 vaccination. The chain is encoded by TRBV6-2 or TRBV6-3 joined to TRBJ2-1, with the D gene possibly TRBD1 or TRBD2, each one fitting 7 bases. The sequence in DNA is TGTGCCAGCAGTTACTGGCAGGGGGGGTACAATGAGCAGTTCTTC. The resulting protein is CASSYWQGGYNEQFF.